This TCR beta chain was captured in a study of T cell responses to AZD1222 COVID-19 vaccine. The study's findings and limits: Clonal diversity was possibly underestimated, and the donors were mostly white British, with more females. Unmutated variant regions reportedly attract nearly half of all spike-specific TCRs.

The length of the CDR3 is 17 residues. Trimming pared 4 bases from V and 0 bases from J, leaving 18 bases between. The germline V gene encodes CDR1 LNHDA and CDR2 SQIVND (reference sequence). Libraries were prepared by immunoSEQ multiplex PCR; TCRdb keeps only in-frame clonotypes and omits some of them. Of about 130,000 clones in the sample, approximately 83% were seen once. Points on this clone: What it recognizes is unknown.

The V call is TRBV19, the J call TRBJ1-1; a weak D match, TRBD1 (5 bases). The sequencing used peripheral blood, collected on day 0 of AZD1222 vaccination. This receptor was identified in an adult in good health. The CDR3 sequence is CASSSGLGRAMNTEAFF. Here the CDR3 DNA reads TGTGCCAGTAGTAGTGGGTTGGGCAGGGCGATGAACACTGAAGCTTTCTTT.